This is a list of T cell receptor beta chains from one sample in a study of blood T cell repertoires in COVID-19. Generated by immunoSEQ multiplex PCR, the TCRdb table keeps only in-frame clones and is missing some. The sample includes roughly 200,000 clones, roughly 84% of them seen just once. The sample was peripheral blood. The source of these receptors is a woman in her thirties or forties who had recovered from COVID-19. Both conserved end residues are part of each CDR3. The D gene is left open where the match is weak. Where a row states a size, it is once, few, many or the class of an expanded clone; other rows omit it.

d_call: TRBD2
j_call: TRBJ2-7
cdr3_length: 14
clone_size: .
v_call: TRBV5-4
cdr3_aa: CATRVTGGYLEQYF
cdr3_nt: TGTGCCACCCGAGTAACGGGAGGTTACTTGGAGCAGTACTTC

d_call: TRBD1
j_call: TRBJ1-2
cdr3_length: 14
clone_size: .
v_call: TRBV19
cdr3_aa: CASSPDREIYGYTF
cdr3_nt: TGTGCCAGTAGCCCTGACAGGGAAATCTATGGCTACACCTTC

d_call: .
j_call: TRBJ2-4
cdr3_length: 17
clone_size: .
v_call: TRBV6-1
cdr3_aa: CASSAPIGRWAKNIQYF
cdr3_nt: TGTGCCAGCAGTGCGCCCATTGGGAGGTGGGCCAAAAACATTCAGTACTTC

d_call: .
j_call: TRBJ1-4
cdr3_length: 13
clone_size: .
v_call: TRBV28
cdr3_aa: CASAGHPNEKLFF
cdr3_nt: TGTGCCAGCGCGGGCCACCCTAATGAAAAACTGTTTTTT

d_call: TRBD1
j_call: TRBJ2-3
cdr3_length: 16
clone_size: .
v_call: TRBV25-1
cdr3_aa: CASSMAGTGKGGTQYF
cdr3_nt: TGTGCCAGCAGTATGGCCGGGACAGGGAAGGGTGGTACGCAGTATTTT

d_call: .
j_call: TRBJ1-1
cdr3_length: 14
clone_size: .
v_call: TRBV5-1
cdr3_aa: CASSLGQENTEAFF
cdr3_nt: TGCGCCAGCAGCTTGGGACAGGAGAACACTGAAGCTTTCTTT

d_call: TRBD1
j_call: TRBJ1-2
cdr3_length: 14
clone_size: .
v_call: TRBV27
cdr3_aa: CASSPSGQGNGYTF
cdr3_nt: TGTGCCAGCAGTCCCTCGGGACAGGGAAATGGCTACACCTTC

d_call: .
j_call: TRBJ1-2
cdr3_length: 11
clone_size: few
v_call: TRBV20-1
cdr3_aa: CSASSGYGYTF
cdr3_nt: TGCAGTGCTAGTTCAGGGTATGGCTACACCTTC

d_call: TRBD1
j_call: TRBJ2-1
cdr3_length: 17
clone_size: .
v_call: TRBV18
cdr3_aa: CASSPPGTGIVYNEQFF
cdr3_nt: TGTGCCAGCTCACCGCCCGGGACAGGGATAGTTTACAATGAGCAGTTCTTC

d_call: .
j_call: TRBJ1-3
cdr3_length: 12
clone_size: few
v_call: TRBV27
cdr3_aa: CASMSSGNTIYF
cdr3_nt: TGTGCCAGCATGAGCTCTGGAAACACCATATATTTT

d_call: .
j_call: TRBJ1-2
cdr3_length: 12
clone_size: .
v_call: TRBV5-6
cdr3_aa: CASSPGGFGYTF
cdr3_nt: TGTGCCAGCAGCCCCGGAGGTTTTGGCTACACCTTC

d_call: .
j_call: TRBJ2-1
cdr3_length: 16
clone_size: .
v_call: TRBV7-9
cdr3_aa: CASSPWTASSYNEQFF
cdr3_nt: TGTGCCAGCAGCCCTTGGACAGCTAGCTCCTACAATGAGCAGTTCTTC

d_call: TRBD2
j_call: TRBJ2-5
cdr3_length: 16
clone_size: once
v_call: TRBV14
cdr3_aa: CASSPLLAGGQETQYF
cdr3_nt: TGTGCCAGCAGCCCCCTACTAGCGGGAGGGCAAGAGACCCAGTACTTC

d_call: TRBD2
j_call: TRBJ2-7
cdr3_length: 18
clone_size: .
v_call: TRBV3-1/TRBV3-2
cdr3_aa: CASSQDAVGGRPTYEQYF
cdr3_nt: TGTGCCAGCAGCCAAGATGCTGTCGGCGGGAGGCCAACCTACGAGCAGTACTTC

d_call: .
j_call: TRBJ1-1
cdr3_length: 15
clone_size: .
v_call: TRBV6-1
cdr3_aa: CASSEAQGRDTEAFF
cdr3_nt: TGTGCCAGCAGTGAAGCCCAGGGAAGGGACACTGAAGCTTTCTTT

d_call: .
j_call: TRBJ2-1
cdr3_length: 14
clone_size: .
v_call: TRBV6-4
cdr3_aa: CASSDGGPYNEQFF
cdr3_nt: TGTGCCAGCAGTGATGGCGGTCCCTACAATGAGCAGTTCTTC

d_call: TRBD2
j_call: TRBJ2-1
cdr3_length: 19
clone_size: once
v_call: TRBV9
cdr3_aa: CASSVGGGSGPLSYNEQFF
cdr3_nt: TGTGCCAGCAGCGTAGGGGGGGGTAGCGGACCCCTAAGCTACAATGAGCAGTTCTTC

d_call: TRBD2
j_call: TRBJ2-3
cdr3_length: 13
clone_size: .
v_call: TRBV2
cdr3_aa: CASSGRAEDTQYF
cdr3_nt: TGTGCCAGCAGCGGGAGGGCCGAAGATACGCAGTATTTT

d_call: TRBD1
j_call: TRBJ1-5
cdr3_length: 13
clone_size: many
v_call: TRBV2
cdr3_aa: CASSFTGDQPQHF
cdr3_nt: TGTGCCAGCAGTTTCACAGGGGACCAGCCCCAGCATTTT

d_call: .
j_call: TRBJ2-7
cdr3_length: 15
clone_size: .
v_call: TRBV19
cdr3_aa: CASSNPGTPLYEQYF
cdr3_nt: TGTGCCAGTAGTAACCCCGGGACACCACTCTACGAGCAGTACTTC

d_call: TRBD1
j_call: TRBJ2-3
cdr3_length: 16
clone_size: .
v_call: TRBV6-1
cdr3_aa: CASSEATGQGTFTQYF
cdr3_nt: TGTGCCAGCAGTGAAGCGACAGGACAGGGGACTTTTACGCAGTATTTT

d_call: .
j_call: TRBJ1-1
cdr3_length: 14
clone_size: .
v_call: TRBV18
cdr3_aa: CASSRDPPGGPGFF
cdr3_nt: TGTGCCAGCTCACGGGACCCCCCCGGGGGGCCAGGGTTCTTT

d_call: .
j_call: TRBJ2-7
cdr3_length: 15
clone_size: many
v_call: TRBV4-1
cdr3_aa: CASSQLQDSTYEQYF
cdr3_nt: TGCGCCAGCAGCCAACTACAGGATTCCACCTACGAGCAGTACTTC

d_call: .
j_call: TRBJ2-7
cdr3_length: 14
clone_size: .
v_call: TRBV6-5
cdr3_aa: CASRPTGTSYEQYF
cdr3_nt: TGTGCCAGCAGGCCGACAGGGACTTCCTACGAGCAGTACTTC

d_call: TRBD1
j_call: TRBJ1-2
cdr3_length: 15
clone_size: .
v_call: TRBV18
cdr3_aa: CASSPTGQGGDGYTF
cdr3_nt: TGTGCCAGCTCACCAACAGGACAGGGAGGAGATGGCTACACCTTC

d_call: TRBD2
j_call: TRBJ2-7
cdr3_length: 15
clone_size: .
v_call: TRBV28
cdr3_aa: CASSPPLAGSYEQYF
cdr3_nt: TGTGCCAGCAGTCCCCCACTAGCGGGATCCTACGAGCAGTACTTC

d_call: .
j_call: TRBJ2-1
cdr3_length: 14
clone_size: .
v_call: TRBV28
cdr3_aa: CASSLVSSYNEQFF
cdr3_nt: TGTGCCAGCAGCCTTGTGAGCTCCTACAATGAGCAGTTCTTC

d_call: TRBD2
j_call: TRBJ2-7
cdr3_length: 13
clone_size: .
v_call: TRBV27
cdr3_aa: CASGREFPYEQYF
cdr3_nt: TGTGCCTCGGGGCGGGAGTTTCCCTACGAGCAGTACTTC

d_call: TRBD1
j_call: TRBJ2-7
cdr3_length: 14
clone_size: .
v_call: TRBV19
cdr3_aa: CASKQGASSYEQYF
cdr3_nt: TGTGCCAGTAAACAGGGGGCGAGCTCCTACGAGCAGTACTTC

d_call: .
j_call: TRBJ2-7
cdr3_length: 14
clone_size: .
v_call: TRBV27
cdr3_aa: CASSLSRQAISQYF
cdr3_nt: TGTGCCAGCAGTTTATCCCGGCAGGCGATCAGCCAGTACTTC

d_call: TRBD2
j_call: TRBJ2-3
cdr3_length: 15
clone_size: .
v_call: TRBV27
cdr3_aa: CASSLSGRAVDTQYF
cdr3_nt: TGTGCCAGCAGTTTAAGCGGGAGGGCGGTAGATACGCAGTATTTT

d_call: .
j_call: TRBJ1-1
cdr3_length: 12
clone_size: .
v_call: TRBV6-6
cdr3_aa: CASSYSEGGAFF
cdr3_nt: TGTGCCAGCAGTTACTCAGAGGGCGGAGCTTTCTTT

d_call: .
j_call: TRBJ2-2
cdr3_length: 13
clone_size: few
v_call: TRBV6-5
cdr3_aa: CAIVQINTGELFF
cdr3_nt: TGTGCCATCGTACAGATAAACACCGGGGAGCTGTTTTTT

d_call: TRBD2
j_call: TRBJ2-2
cdr3_length: 14
clone_size: .
v_call: TRBV24-1
cdr3_aa: CATGRAGATGELFF
cdr3_nt: TGTGCCACGGGTAGAGCGGGAGCAACAGGGGAGCTGTTTTTT

d_call: TRBD1
j_call: TRBJ2-3
cdr3_length: 15
clone_size: .
v_call: TRBV19
cdr3_aa: CASSPGQQYTDTQYF
cdr3_nt: TGTGCCAGTAGTCCGGGACAGCAATACACAGATACGCAGTATTTT

d_call: .
j_call: TRBJ2-2
cdr3_length: 15
clone_size: .
v_call: TRBV18
cdr3_aa: CASSPRGGNTGELFF
cdr3_nt: TGTGCCAGCTCACCCCGAGGGGGGAACACCGGGGAGCTGTTTTTT

d_call: TRBD2
j_call: TRBJ2-5
cdr3_length: 15
clone_size: .
v_call: TRBV5-1
cdr3_aa: CASSLGLAGGDTQYF
cdr3_nt: TGCGCCAGCAGCTTGGGACTAGCGGGAGGGGATACCCAGTACTTC

d_call: .
j_call: TRBJ1-6
cdr3_length: 15
clone_size: .
v_call: TRBV28
cdr3_aa: CASSFPQGNNSPLHF
cdr3_nt: TGTGCCAGCAGTTTCCCTCAGGGGAATAATTCACCCCTCCACTTT

d_call: TRBD1
j_call: TRBJ1-1
cdr3_length: 17
clone_size: .
v_call: TRBV11-2
cdr3_aa: CASSLDRGTAANTEAFF
cdr3_nt: TGTGCCAGCAGCTTAGATCGGGGGACAGCTGCGAACACTGAAGCTTTCTTT

d_call: TRBD2
j_call: TRBJ2-3
cdr3_length: 15
clone_size: .
v_call: TRBV29-1
cdr3_aa: CSVDPMTSGRGTQYF
cdr3_nt: TGCAGCGTTGACCCGATGACTAGCGGGAGGGGTACGCAGTATTTT

d_call: .
j_call: TRBJ2-2
cdr3_length: 14
clone_size: .
v_call: TRBV19
cdr3_aa: CASRGPGHTGELFF
cdr3_nt: TGTGCCAGTAGAGGTCCAGGGCACACCGGGGAGCTGTTTTTT

d_call: .
j_call: TRBJ1-2
cdr3_length: 15
clone_size: .
v_call: TRBV5-1
cdr3_aa: CASSLTTTTNYGYTF
cdr3_nt: TGCGCCAGCAGCTTGACCACCACAACTAACTATGGCTACACCTTC

d_call: .
j_call: TRBJ2-1
cdr3_length: 14
clone_size: .
v_call: TRBV12-5
cdr3_aa: CASGQGESQGEQFF
cdr3_nt: TGTGCTAGTGGCCAGGGTGAGTCACAGGGTGAGCAGTTCTTC

d_call: .
j_call: TRBJ2-7
cdr3_length: 14
clone_size: .
v_call: TRBV18
cdr3_aa: CASSRGEGGYEQYF
cdr3_nt: TGTGCCAGCTCACGAGGAGAAGGTGGCTACGAGCAGTACTTC